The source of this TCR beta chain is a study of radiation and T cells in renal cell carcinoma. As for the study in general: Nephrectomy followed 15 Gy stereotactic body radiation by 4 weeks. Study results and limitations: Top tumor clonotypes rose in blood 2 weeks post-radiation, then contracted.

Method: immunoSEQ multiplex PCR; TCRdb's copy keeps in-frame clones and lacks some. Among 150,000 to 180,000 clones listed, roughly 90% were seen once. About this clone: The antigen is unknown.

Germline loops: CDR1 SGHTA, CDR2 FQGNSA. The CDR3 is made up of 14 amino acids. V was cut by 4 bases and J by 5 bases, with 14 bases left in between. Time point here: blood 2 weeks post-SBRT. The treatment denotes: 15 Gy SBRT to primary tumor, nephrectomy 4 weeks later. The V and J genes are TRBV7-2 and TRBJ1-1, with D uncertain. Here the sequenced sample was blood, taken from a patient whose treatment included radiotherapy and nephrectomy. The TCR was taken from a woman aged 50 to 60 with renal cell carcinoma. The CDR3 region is CASSSTFGVTEAFF. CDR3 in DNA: TGTGCCAGCAGCTCGACATTCGGGGTGACTGAAGCTTTCTTT.